Shown below are 8 T cell receptor beta chains from a single sample sequenced in a study of regulatory T cells in long-lasting Graves disease. Library construction for TCR beta used iRepertoire HTBI primers and Arm-PCR of CDR3 regions. Each CDR3 protein is one row after TCRdb ran MiXCR on the multiplex PCR reads. Among over 200,000 distinct CDR3 sequences listed, 18% were seen once. Noted time point: newly diagnosed GD, antithyroid drugs for less than 3 months. RNA extracted from PBMCs served as the sequencing template. These data were also filed under a second study, of T cells in Graves' hyperthyroidism and ophthalmopathy.

The material sequenced was peripheral blood mononuclear cells (PBMCs), taken at new diagnosis, from a patient treated with antithyroid drugs. The origin of the receptors is a woman aged 25 to 39 with Graves disease.

This chain connects TRBV20-1 to TRBJ2-7; TRBD1 agrees at 9 bases. V gave up 0 bases and J gave up 2 bases; unmatched junction bases: 5. CDR3 length: 15 amino acids. Germline V CDR1 and CDR2: DFQATT, SNEGSKA (reference sequence). The CDR3 DNA reads TGCAGTGCTAGAGATGTAGGACAGGGGACCTACGAGCAGTACTTC. Protein sequence: CSARDVGQGTYEQYF.

The J gene is TRBJ2-5, the V gene TRBV28; either TRBD1 or TRBD2 may supply D (5 bases each). V was trimmed by 4 bases and J by 0 bases, leaving 12 bases between them. Germline assignment: CDR1 MDHEN and CDR2 SYDVKM. This CDR3 has 15 residues. CDR3 sequence: CASSSSGADQETQYF. The CDR3 region has the DNA TGTGCCAGCAGTTCCTCCGGGGCGGACCAAGAGACCCAGTACTTC.

This clonotype was recorded at least ten times. The rearrangement links TRBV7-2 to TRBJ2-2, with D perhaps being TRBD1 or TRBD2 (5 bases each). The V end lost 5 bases, the J end lost 3 bases, and 16 bases lay between the germline ends. The germline CDR1 and CDR2 sequences are SGHTA and FQGNSA. This CDR3 has 16 residues. The CDR3 loop reads CASSPWDLTDTGELFF. As DNA, the CDR3 is TGTGCCAGCAGCCCATGGGACCTGACGGACACCGGGGAGCTGTTTTTT.

This clonotype was detected a few times. The V gene is TRBV4-1, the J gene TRBJ1-3; tentatively, D is TRBD1 (6 bases). CDR1 and CDR2 from the germline V gene are MGHRA and YSYEKL. The V end was cut by 1 base, the J end by 2 bases, with 9 bases between. The length of the CDR3 is 15 residues. The CDR3 region is CASSQVPGAGNTIYF. The CDR3 DNA follows: TGCGCCAGCAGCCAAGTGCCAGGGGCTGGAAACACCATATATTTT.

The sample holds many counts of this clonotype. The chain joins TRBV6-1 to TRBJ1-3; TRBD1 aligns across 7 bases. After removal of 8 bases from V and 1 base from J, the junction contained 5 bases not matched to a gene. Germline CDR1 is MNHNS and CDR2 is SASEGT. The CDR3 loop spans 14 amino acids. DNA for the CDR3: TGTGCCAGCGAAGACAGGGCATCTGGAAACACCATATATTTT. This codes for CASEDRASGNTIYF.

This clonotype occurred many times. The gene calls are TRBV20-1 and TRBJ2-7, with TRBD1 matching over 7 bases. Trimming took 2 bases from V and 4 from J; bases not matched to a gene: 8. CDR3 length: 14 amino acids. Germline loops: CDR1 DFQATT, CDR2 SNEGSKA (reference sequence). CDR3 coding DNA: TGCAGTGCTAGAAGGACAGGTCTCCCTTACGAGCAGTACTTC. This gives the protein CSARRTGLPYEQYF.

This chain connects TRBV29-1 to TRBJ2-2; TRBD2 matches at 8 bases. Germline CDR1 and CDR2: SQVTM and ANQGSEA. The V gene end was trimmed by 6 bases and the J gene end by 6 bases; junction bases not matched to a gene: 6. This CDR3 is built from 13 residues. CDR3: CSVPGGDSGELFF. In nucleotides, the CDR3 is TGCAGCGTACCCGGGGGGGATTCCGGGGAGCTGTTTTTT.

As regards this clonotype: A much larger clone lies a single base off, so this may be a read error. V gene TRBV19 combines with J gene TRBJ2-5, with D tentatively TRBD2 (6 bases). The germline gives CDR1 LNHDA, CDR2 SQIVND (reference sequence). V was cut by 3 bases and J by 2 bases, with 10 bases left in between. The CDR3 consists of 14 residues. For the CDR3, the DNA is TGTGCCAGTAGTATCCGGCGGGGACAAGAGACCCAGTACTTC. Translating it yields CASSIRRGQETQYF.